These 2 T cell receptor beta chains came from one sample sequenced in a study of CD8+CD57+ T cells in acquired aplastic anemia. Sequenced patients had shown CD8+CD57+ cell expansion by flow cytometry. The study profiled TCR beta VDJ and CDR3 using genomic DNA as template. Via MiXCR, TCRdb re-called the reads, giving one row per CDR3 protein. The table shows under 200,000 distinct CDR3 sequences, with roughly 48% occurring only once. Material for sequencing was sorted CD4+, CD8+, or CD8+CD57+ T cells (not recorded which) from PBMCs. Receptors were obtained from a human donor with aplastic anemia.

This chain joins TRBV6-1 and TRBJ2-1; 8 bases are a match to TRBD2. CDR3 size: 14 residues. The trim removed 6 bases at V and 5 bases at J, leaving 6 bases unmatched. Germline values: CDR1 MNHNS, CDR2 SASEGT. CDR3 in DNA: TGTGCCAGCAGCAGGCGGGGGGCCGACAATGAGCAGTTCTTC. It encodes CASSRRGADNEQFF.

This clonotype was counted between two and nine times. The CDR3 sequence is CASSYSSSVGGNQPQHF. CDR3 DNA: TGTGCCAGCAGTTATTCTTCGTCGGTTGGAGGGAATCAGCCCCAGCATTTT. The chain has TRBV6-2 or TRBV6-3 and TRBJ1-5; D not resolved. The ends were cut back, 3 bases at V and 4 bases at J, with 19 bases in the middle. From germline, CDR1 is MNHEY and CDR2 SVGEGT. This CDR3 is 17 amino acids long.